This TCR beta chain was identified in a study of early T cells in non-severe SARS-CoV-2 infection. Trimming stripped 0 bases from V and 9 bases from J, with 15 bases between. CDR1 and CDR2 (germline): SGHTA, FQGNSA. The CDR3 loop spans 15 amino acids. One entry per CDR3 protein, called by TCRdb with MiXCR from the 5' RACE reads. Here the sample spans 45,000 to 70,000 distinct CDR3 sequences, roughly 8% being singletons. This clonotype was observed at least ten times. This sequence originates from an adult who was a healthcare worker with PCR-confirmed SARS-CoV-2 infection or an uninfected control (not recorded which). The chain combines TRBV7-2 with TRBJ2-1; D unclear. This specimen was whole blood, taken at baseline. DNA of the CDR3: TGTGCCAGCAGCTTAGCTCAGTATAGTATCAGTGAGCAGTTCTTC. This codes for CASSLAQYSISEQFF. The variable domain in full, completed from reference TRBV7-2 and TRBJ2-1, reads GAGVSQSPSNKVTEKGKDVELRCDPISGHTALYWYRQSLGQGLEFLIYFQGNSAPDKSGLPSDRFSAERTGGSVSTLTIQRTQQEDSAVYLCASSLAQYSISEQFFGPGTRLTVL.